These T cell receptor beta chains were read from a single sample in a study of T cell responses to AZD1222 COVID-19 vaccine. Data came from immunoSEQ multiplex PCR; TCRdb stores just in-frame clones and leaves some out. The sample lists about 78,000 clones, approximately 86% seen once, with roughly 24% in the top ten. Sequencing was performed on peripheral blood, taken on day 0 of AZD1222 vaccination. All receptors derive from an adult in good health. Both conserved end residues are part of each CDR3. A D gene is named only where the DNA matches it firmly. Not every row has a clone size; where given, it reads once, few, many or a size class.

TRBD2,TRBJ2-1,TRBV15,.,CATSTLLAGGSSYNEQFF,TGTGCCACCAGCACCCTACTAGCGGGAGGGAGCTCCTACAATGAGCAGTTCTTC
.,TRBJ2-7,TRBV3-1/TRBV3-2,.,CASSQELGSGEQYF,TGTGCCAGCAGCCAAGAGTTGGGGTCTGGGGAGCAGTACTTC
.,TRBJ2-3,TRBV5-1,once,CATQPGSVGDTQYF,TGCGCCACCCAGCCGGGCTCAGTTGGAGATACGCAGTATTTT
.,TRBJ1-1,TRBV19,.,CASGIQGSTEAFF,TGTGCCAGTGGTATCCAGGGGTCCACTGAAGCTTTCTTT
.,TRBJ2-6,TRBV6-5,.,CASRPSDSGVNVLTF,TGTGCCAGCCGCCCGTCGGACTCTGGGGTCAACGTCCTGACTTTC
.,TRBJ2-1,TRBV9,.,CASSVGGEEQFF,TGTGCCAGCAGCGTAGGAGGGGAGGAGCAGTTCTTC
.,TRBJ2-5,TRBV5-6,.,CASSLITGQETQYF,TGTGCCAGCAGCTTGATCACAGGCCAAGAGACCCAGTACTTC
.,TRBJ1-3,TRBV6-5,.,CASRFKGPGNTIYF,TGTGCCAGCAGATTTAAGGGCCCTGGAAACACCATATATTTT
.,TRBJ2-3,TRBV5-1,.,CASSLEGDTQYF,TGCGCCAGCAGCTTGGAAGGAGATACGCAGTATTTT
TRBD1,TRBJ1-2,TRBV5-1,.,CASSAGTGPNGYTF,TGCGCCAGCAGCGCCGGGACAGGCCCAAATGGCTACACCTTC
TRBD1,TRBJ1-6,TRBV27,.,CASSPKPGQGGSPLHF,TGTGCCAGCAGTCCGAAACCGGGACAGGGGGGTTCACCCCTCCACTTT
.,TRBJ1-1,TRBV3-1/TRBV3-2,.,CASSRIGMGALNTEAFF,TGTGCCAGCAGCCGTATAGGGATGGGGGCATTGAACACTGAAGCTTTCTTT
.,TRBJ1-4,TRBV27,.,CASSTRGEKLFF,TGTGCCAGCAGTACCCGCGGGGAAAAACTGTTTTTT
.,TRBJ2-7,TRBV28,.,CASSTLRHEQYF,TGTGCCAGCAGTACGTTGCGGCACGAGCAGTACTTC
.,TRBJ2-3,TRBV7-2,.,CASSLLWSTDTQYF,TGTGCCAGCAGCTTATTATGGAGCACAGATACGCAGTATTTT
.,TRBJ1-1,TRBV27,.,CASSLSPGGNTEAFF,TGTGCCAGCAGTCTATCCCCAGGAGGGAACACTGAAGCTTTCTTT
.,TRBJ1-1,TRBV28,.,CASSLFQLGEAFF,TGTGCCAGCAGTTTATTTCAGCTGGGGGAAGCTTTCTTT
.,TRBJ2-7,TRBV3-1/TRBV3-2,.,CASSQDLGVYEQYF,TGTGCCAGCAGCCAAGATCTCGGCGTTTACGAGCAGTACTTC
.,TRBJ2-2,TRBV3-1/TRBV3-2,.,CASSRTGTGELFF,TGTGCCAGCAGCCGGACGGGGACCGGGGAGCTGTTTTTT
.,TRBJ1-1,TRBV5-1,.,CASSWDAGLAGNTEAFF,TGCGCCAGCAGCTGGGATGCAGGGCTCGCTGGTAACACTGAAGCTTTCTTT
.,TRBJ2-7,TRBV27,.,CASRGVEWDEQYF,TGTGCCAGCAGGGGGGTGGAATGGGACGAGCAGTACTTC
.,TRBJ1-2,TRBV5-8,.,CASSRGGFGYTF,TGTGCCAGCAGCCGCGGGGGGTTTGGCTACACCTTC